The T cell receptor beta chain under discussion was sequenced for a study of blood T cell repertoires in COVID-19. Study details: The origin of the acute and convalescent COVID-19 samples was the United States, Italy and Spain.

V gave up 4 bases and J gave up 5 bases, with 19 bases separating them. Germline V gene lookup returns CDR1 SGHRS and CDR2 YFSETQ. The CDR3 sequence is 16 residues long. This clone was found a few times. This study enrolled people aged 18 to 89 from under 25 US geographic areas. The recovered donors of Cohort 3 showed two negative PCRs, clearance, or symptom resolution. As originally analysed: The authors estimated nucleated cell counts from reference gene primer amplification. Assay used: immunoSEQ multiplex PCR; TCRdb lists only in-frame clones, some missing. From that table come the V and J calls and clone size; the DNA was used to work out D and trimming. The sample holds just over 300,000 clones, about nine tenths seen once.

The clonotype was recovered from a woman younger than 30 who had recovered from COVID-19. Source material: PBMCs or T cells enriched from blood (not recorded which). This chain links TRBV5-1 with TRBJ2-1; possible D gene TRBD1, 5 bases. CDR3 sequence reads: CASSKNGHQYDNEQFF. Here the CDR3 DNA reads TGCGCCAGCAGCAAAAATGGACACCAATACGACAATGAGCAGTTCTTC.